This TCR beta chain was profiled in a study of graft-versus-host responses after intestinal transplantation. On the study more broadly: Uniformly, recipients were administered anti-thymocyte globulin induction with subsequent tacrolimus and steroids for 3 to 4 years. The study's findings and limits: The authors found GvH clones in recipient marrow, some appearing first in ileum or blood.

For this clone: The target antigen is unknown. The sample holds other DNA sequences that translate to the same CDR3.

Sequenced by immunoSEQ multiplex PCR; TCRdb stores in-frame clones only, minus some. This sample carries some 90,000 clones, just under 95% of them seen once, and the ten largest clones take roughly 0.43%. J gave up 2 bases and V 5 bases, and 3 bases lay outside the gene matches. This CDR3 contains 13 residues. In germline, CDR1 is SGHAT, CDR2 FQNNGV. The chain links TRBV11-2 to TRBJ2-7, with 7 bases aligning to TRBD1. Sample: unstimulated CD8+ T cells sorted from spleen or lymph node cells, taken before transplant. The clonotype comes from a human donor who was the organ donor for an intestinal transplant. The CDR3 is CASSPGTAYEQYF. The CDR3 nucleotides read TGTGCCAGCAGCCCCGGGACAGCCTACGAGCAGTACTTC.